The TCR beta chain described here comes from a study of cytomegalovirus exposure and HLA in healthy donors. Trimming took 9 bases from V and 8 from J; bases not matched to a gene: 10. The CDR3 consists of 14 residues. The V gene's germline CDR1 is MNHNY and CDR2 SVGAGI (reference sequence). PCR involved 60 Vbeta and 13 Jbeta primers. Here immunoSEQ multiplex PCR was the method, and the copy in TCRdb shows in-frame clones only, minus some. This table has approximately 150,000 clones, over 60% appearing once. J is TRBJ2-1 and V is TRBV6-6; TRBD1 matches 10 bases. This clonotype was sampled from a man aged 35-49 years in good health and CMV-seropositive. Sequencing was performed on PBMCs. CDR3 in amino acids: CASAGQGGGYEQFF. In nucleotides, the CDR3 is TGTGCCAGTGCAGGACAGGGGGGAGGATATGAGCAGTTCTTC.